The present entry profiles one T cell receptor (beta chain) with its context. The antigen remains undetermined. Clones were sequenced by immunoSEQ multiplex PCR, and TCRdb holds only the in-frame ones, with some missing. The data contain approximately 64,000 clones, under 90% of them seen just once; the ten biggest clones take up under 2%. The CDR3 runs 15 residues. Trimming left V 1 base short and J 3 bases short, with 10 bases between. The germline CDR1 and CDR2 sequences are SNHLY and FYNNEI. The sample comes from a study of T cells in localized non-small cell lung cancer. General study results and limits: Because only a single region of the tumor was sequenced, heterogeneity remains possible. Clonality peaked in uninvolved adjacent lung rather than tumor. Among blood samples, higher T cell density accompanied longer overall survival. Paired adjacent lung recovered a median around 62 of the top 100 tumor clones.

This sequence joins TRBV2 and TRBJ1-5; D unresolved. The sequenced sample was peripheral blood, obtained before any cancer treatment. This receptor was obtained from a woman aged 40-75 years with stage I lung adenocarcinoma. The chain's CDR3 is CASSEDGPSNQPQHF. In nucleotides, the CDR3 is TGTGCCAGCAGTGAAGATGGACCTTCCAATCAGCCCCAGCATTTT.